The 4 T cell receptor beta chains below were found in one sample sequenced in a study of blood T cell repertoires in COVID-19 (dated by TCRdb to 2018 to 2020). The library relied on the immunoSEQ multiplex PCR assay. TCRdb carries this immuneACCESS record with in-frame sequences only. Its versions omit some clonotypes, under half of them owing to an unresolved V gene in the studies checked, with the rest unexplained. For this sample there are about 410,000 clones; about 88% appear just once. 1.5% to 1.7% of the sample comes from the top ten. Sequenced: peripheral blood. The receptors here all came from a woman in her thirties or forties with COVID-19, enrolled during active disease.

The genes are TRBV5-5 and TRBJ2-5, with 11 bases matching TRBD2. CDR1 and CDR2 (germline): SGHKS, YYEKEE (reference sequence). V lost 4 bases, J lost 4 bases, and 3 bases stayed unmatched. The CDR3 is 14 residues long. The CDR3 nucleotides read TGTGCCAGCAGCCGCGGGACTAGCGGAGAGACCCAGTACTTC. The encoded protein is CASSRGTSGETQYF.

This sequence joins TRBV6-6 and TRBJ2-1; TRBD1 agrees at 7 bases. This CDR3 contains 13 residues. Germline-derived CDR1 and CDR2 are MNHNY and SVGAGI (reference sequence). The chain's CDR3 is CVSRGQTSNEQFF. CDR3 bases: TGTGTCTCCCGGGGACAGACGAGCAATGAGCAGTTCTTC.

The chain couples TRBV6-6 to TRBJ2-2, with TRBD2 as a possible D gene (6 bases). The ends were cut back, 9 bases at V and 6 bases at J, with 14 bases in the middle. Germline loops: CDR1 MNHNY, CDR2 SVGAGI (reference sequence). The CDR3 totals 13 residues. Here the CDR3 reads CASIPSEAGELFF. CDR3 DNA sequence: TGTGCCAGTATCCCTAGCGAGGCCGGGGAGCTGTTTTTT.

The table lists this clone with a few counts. This chain connects TRBV30 to TRBJ1-1, with D maybe TRBD1 (5 bases). The CDR3 length is 15 residues. V lost 2 bases and J 3 bases, leaving 16 bases between the germline ends. Germline V gene sequence: CDR1 GTSNPN, CDR2 SVGIG (reference sequence). DNA of the CDR3: TGTGCCTGGAGTCCTGGAACAGGTTGGGACACTGAAGCTTTCTTT. It encodes CAWSPGTGWDTEAFF.